One and the same sample provided the 5 T cell receptor beta chains below, sequenced in a study of cytomegalovirus exposure and HLA in healthy donors. Primers: 60 Vbeta forward and 13 Jbeta reverse. Assay used: immunoSEQ multiplex PCR; TCRdb lists only in-frame clones, some missing. Here the sample spans around 99,000 clones, around 77% being singletons. Source material: PBMCs. These TCRs come from a man aged 40-50 years in good health and CMV-seronegative.

The chain recombines TRBV15 with TRBJ2-5; 8 nucleotides match TRBD2. The CDR3 runs 16 residues. Germline-derived CDR1 and CDR2 are LNHNV and YYDKDF (reference sequence). The ends lost 4 bases at V and 3 bases at J; junction bases unmatched: 10. The CDR3 sequence is CATSKVVAGTKETQYF. The CDR3 coding sequence is TGTGCCACCAGCAAAGTGGTAGCGGGAACTAAAGAGACCCAGTACTTC.

V and J are TRBV6-1 and TRBJ1-6, with 7 bases fitting TRBD1. Germline lookup yields CDR1 MNHNS and CDR2 SASEGT. The CDR3 has 16 residues. With V trimmed by 2 bases and J by 9 bases, 10 bases remained unmatched. The CDR3 loop is CASSELRDSGGSPLHF. DNA for the CDR3: TGTGCCAGCAGTGAACTACGGGACAGCGGGGGTTCACCCCTCCACTTT.

This CDR3 reads CASQGGNYEQYF. The CDR3 region has the DNA TGTGCCAGCCAAGGGGGAAACTACGAGCAGTACTTC. The chain links TRBV6-6 to TRBJ2-7, with a tentative D call TRBD1 (6 bases). Germline V gene sequence: CDR1 MNHNY, CDR2 SVGAGI (reference sequence). The CDR3 consists of 12 residues. V lost 8 bases to trimming and J lost 3 bases, with 11 bases between them.

The rearrangement joins TRBV29-1 to TRBJ1-2; D possibly corresponds to TRBD1 (6 bases). V was shortened by 4 bases and J by 0 bases, with 12 bases between the two germline ends. The germline V gene has CDR1 SQVTM and CDR2 ANQGSEA. The CDR3 loop spans 14 amino acids. CDR3 protein: CSVAKDSANYGYTF. The CDR3 DNA is TGCAGCGTTGCAAAGGACAGCGCTAACTATGGCTACACCTTC.

This clone appeared many times. The rearrangement links TRBV28 to TRBJ2-2; 7 bases align to TRBD1. The CDR3 extends over 14 amino acids. CDR1 is MDHEN and CDR2 is SYDVKM in the germline V gene. After removal of 8 bases from V and 4 bases from J, the junction contained 7 bases not matched to a gene. The CDR3: CASYQTGITGELFF. The CDR3 region has the DNA TGTGCCAGCTACCAGACAGGGATCACCGGGGAGCTGTTTTTT.